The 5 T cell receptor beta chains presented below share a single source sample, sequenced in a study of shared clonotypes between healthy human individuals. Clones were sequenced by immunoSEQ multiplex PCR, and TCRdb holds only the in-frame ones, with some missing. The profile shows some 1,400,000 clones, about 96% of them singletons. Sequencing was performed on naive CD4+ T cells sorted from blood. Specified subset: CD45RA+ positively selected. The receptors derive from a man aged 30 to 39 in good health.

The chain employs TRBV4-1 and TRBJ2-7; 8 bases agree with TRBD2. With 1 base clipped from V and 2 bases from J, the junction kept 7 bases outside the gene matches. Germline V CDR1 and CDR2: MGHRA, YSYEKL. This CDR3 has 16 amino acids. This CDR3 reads CASSQVVGAGAYEQYF. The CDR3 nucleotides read TGCGCCAGCAGCCAAGTCGTGGGAGCGGGGGCCTACGAGCAGTACTTC.

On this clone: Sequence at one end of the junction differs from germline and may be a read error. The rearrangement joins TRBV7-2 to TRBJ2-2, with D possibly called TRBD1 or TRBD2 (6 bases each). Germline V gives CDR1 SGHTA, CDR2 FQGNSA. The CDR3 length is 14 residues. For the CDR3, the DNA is TGTGCCAGCAGCCCGAACTTGCTGGAGGGGGGGCTGTTTTTT. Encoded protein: CASSPNLLEGGLFF.

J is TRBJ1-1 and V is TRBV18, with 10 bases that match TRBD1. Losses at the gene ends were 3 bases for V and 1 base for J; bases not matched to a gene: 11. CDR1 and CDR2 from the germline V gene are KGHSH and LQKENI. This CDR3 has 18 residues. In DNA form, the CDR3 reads TGTGCCAGCTCACCGTACGGAAAGACAGGGGGCGGGAACACTGAAGCTTTCTTT. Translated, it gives CASSPYGKTGGGNTEAFF. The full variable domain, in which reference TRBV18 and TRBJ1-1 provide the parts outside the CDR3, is NAGVMQNPRHLVRRRGQEARLRCSPMKGHSHVYWYRQLPEEGLKFMVYLQKENIIDESGMPKERFSAEFPKEGPSILRIQQVVRGDSAAYFCASSPYGKTGGGNTEAFFGQGTRLTVV.

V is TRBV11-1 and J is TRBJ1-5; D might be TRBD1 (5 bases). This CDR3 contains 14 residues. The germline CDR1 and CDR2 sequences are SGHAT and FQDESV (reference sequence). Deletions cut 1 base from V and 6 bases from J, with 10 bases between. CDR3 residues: CASSLEGQGQPQHF. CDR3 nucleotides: TGTGCCAGCAGCTTAGAAGGGCAGGGTCAGCCCCAGCATTTT.

DNA for the CDR3: TGTGCCAGCAGTGGCTCCAGGGGAAATGAAAAACTGTTTTTT. Protein product: CASSGSRGNEKLFF. The chain uses TRBV2 and TRBJ1-4, with D possibly TRBD1 on 6 matching bases. Trimming took 4 bases from V and 5 from J, leaving 11 bases between them. The CDR3 covers 14 residues. Per germline, CDR1 SNHLY and CDR2 FYNNEI.